Below, 12 T cell receptor beta chains from the same sample are listed, as sequenced in a study of molecular identifiers for immune sequencing clone quantification. A single record per CDR3 protein comes from TCRdb applying MiXCR to the PCR reads. Of roughly 320,000 distinct CDR3 sequences in the sample, about 21% are singletons; the top ten hold 0.81%. The sequenced sample was naive CD8+ T cells from blood, with Jurkat cell RNA spiked in. Subset indicated: FACS-sorted CD8+CD4-CCR7+CD45RA+ naive T cells. These receptors were taken from a human donor in good health. Some libraries in this study had Jurkat cell RNA spiked in.

Note on this clonotype: This may be a read error: a much more frequent sequence differs by one nucleotide. This chain joins TRBV4-3 and TRBJ2-7; D possibly corresponds to TRBD2 (6 bases). The CDR3 sequence is 15 residues long. In germline, CDR1 is LGHNA, CDR2 YSLEER. Trimming left V 1 base short and J 4 bases short, with 14 bases between. CDR3 loop: CASSQGLTGVYEQYF. As DNA, the CDR3 is TGCGCCAGCAGCCAAGGACTAACGGGAGTGTACGAGCAGTACTTC.

This clonotype appeared many times. The gene calls are TRBV4-1 and TRBJ2-1; D might be TRBD2 (5 bases). Trimming removed 4 bases from V and 1 base from J, with 11 bases in between. This CDR3 comprises 15 residues. CDR1 MGHRA and CDR2 YSYEKL come from the germline V gene. DNA for the CDR3: TGCGCCAGCAGCCCTGGCCGGGATTCCTACAATGAGCAGTTCTTC. Amino acid sequence: CASSPGRDSYNEQFF.

This clonotype was detected many times. The chain couples TRBV5-4 to TRBJ2-3, with 11 bases fitting TRBD2. CDR1 is SGHNT and CDR2 is YYREEE in the germline V gene (reference sequence). Trimming took 0 bases from V and 2 from J; bases not matched to a gene: 2. This CDR3 is 16 amino acids long. The CDR3 DNA sequence: TGTGCCAGCAGCTTGGAGGGACTAGCGGACACAGATACGCAGTATTTT. Protein sequence: CASSLEGLADTDTQYF.

This clonotype was detected many times. The rearrangement joins TRBV20-1 to TRBJ2-7; perhaps TRBD1 as D (6 bases). V lost 5 bases, J lost 3 bases, and 23 bases lay in between. Germline values: CDR1 DFQATT, CDR2 SNEGSKA (reference sequence). The CDR3 length is 16 residues. The CDR3 is CSAYYSGHMINYEQYF. CDR3 nucleotide sequence: TGCAGTGCTTATTACTCGGGACATATGATCAACTACGAGCAGTACTTC.

This clonotype was seen more than once but under ten times. The rearrangement uses TRBV27 and TRBJ2-7; maybe TRBD2 (5 bases). Between the trimmed V and J ends, which lost 3 bases and 5 bases, there was a span of 14 bases. The germline V gene has CDR1 MNHEY and CDR2 SMNVEV (reference sequence). This CDR3 is 14 amino acids long. The CDR3 region has the DNA TGTGCCAGCAGTTTCCTGGGGAGAGTCCACGAGCAGTACTTC. It translates to CASSFLGRVHEQYF.

This clonotype was seen repeatedly, ten times or more. V and J are TRBV4-3 and TRBJ2-7, with 7 nucleotides matching TRBD1. V trimming: 3 bases; J trimming: 3 bases; junction bases outside the gene matches: 8. CDR3 length equals 15 residues. Germline CDR1 is LGHNA and CDR2 is YSLEER. CDR3 nucleotides: TGCGCCAGCAGCCAGTCCGGGACAGCAGACTACGAGCAGTACTTC. It translates to CASSQSGTADYEQYF.

This clonotype occurred many times. The chain combines TRBV5-1 with TRBJ2-7, with 8 positions matching TRBD1. Germline-derived CDR1 and CDR2 are SGHRS and YFSETQ. There are 18 residues in the CDR3. V lost 4 bases and J lost 1; bases outside the gene matches: 16. The CDR3 DNA sequence: TGCGCCAGCAGCCCGGGAGACAGGGGTCGTCTCCTATCCTACGAGCAGTACTTC. It is translated as CASSPGDRGRLLSYEQYF. The full variable domain, with the rest looked up from reference TRBV5-1 and TRBJ2-7, is KAGVTQTPRYLIKTRGQQVTLSCSPISGHRSVSWYQQTPGQGLQFLFEYFSETQRNKGNFPGRFSGRQFSNSRSEMNVSTLELGDSALYLCASSPGDRGRLLSYEQYFGPGTRLTVT.

The CDR3 here is CSARDGSSGFYEQYF. In DNA form, the CDR3 reads TGCAGTGCTAGAGATGGGTCTAGCGGCTTCTACGAGCAGTACTTC. V usage is TRBV20-1 and J usage is TRBJ2-7; 7 bases agree with TRBD2. From germline, CDR1 is DFQATT and CDR2 SNEGSKA (reference sequence). The CDR3 runs 15 residues. V was clipped by 0 bases and J by 3 bases; unmatched bases: 8.

This clonotype was seen many times. This chain joins TRBV9 and TRBJ1-5; D is perhaps TRBD1 (6 bases). Germline assignment: CDR1 SGDLS and CDR2 YYNGEE. V gave up 4 bases and J gave up 4 bases, with 15 bases separating them. The CDR3 has 15 residues. CDR3 DNA: TGTGCCAGCAGCAAAGGGGGGGCAGTAAATCAGCCCCAGCATTTT. Residues: CASSKGGAVNQPQHF. Looking up the rest from reference TRBV9 and TRBJ1-5 gives the full variable domain: DSGVTQTPKHLITATGQRVTLRCSPRSGDLSVYWYQQSLDQGLQFLIQYYNGEERAKGNILERFSAQQFPDLHSELNLSSLELGDSALYFCASSKGGAVNQPQHFGDGTRLSIL.

This clonotype was counted ten times or more. The chain couples TRBV7-7 to TRBJ1-1, with a tentative D call TRBD1 (6 bases). The CDR3 totals 15 residues. Germline loops: CDR1 SSHAT, CDR2 FNYEAQ (reference sequence). The V and J ends lost 4 bases and 4 bases respectively, with 16 bases between them. This CDR3 reads CASSSLWGARTEAFF. As DNA, the CDR3 is TGTGCCAGCAGCTCCTTGTGGGGGGCGCGCACTGAAGCTTTCTTT. Drawing the rest from reference TRBV7-7 and TRBJ1-1, the complete variable domain is GAGVSQSPRYKVTKRGQDVTLRCDPISSHATLYWYQQALGQGPEFLTYFNYEAQPDKSGLPSDRFSAERPEGSISTLTIQRTEQRDSAMYRCASSSLWGARTEAFFGQGTRLTVV.

In this sample, this clonotype turned up many times. The chain employs TRBV7-2 and TRBJ2-1, with 9 bases fitting TRBD1. Unmatched junction bases numbered 9, after V lost 5 bases and J lost 7 bases. The CDR3 loop spans 15 amino acids. The germline CDR1 and CDR2 sequences are SGHTA and FQGNSA. The DNA of the CDR3 is TGTGCCAGCAGCCCTACAGGGGGCGAGGGGAATGAGCAGTTCTTC. It yields the protein CASSPTGGEGNEQFF.

Concerning this clonotype itself: One end of the junction is discordant with germline, which a read error may explain. V and J are TRBV29-1 and TRBJ1-1; 7 nucleotides line up with TRBD1. The CDR3 is made up of 14 amino acids. Germline values: CDR1 SQVTM, CDR2 ANQGSEA. The CDR3 DNA reads as TGCGGCGTTTCCTCAGGGGGTACGAACACTGAAGCTTTCTTT. Translation: CGVSSGGTNTEAFF.